This note documents a single TCR beta chain sequence. This sample's time point: baseline pretreatment blood. Treatment defined: 15 Gy SBRT to primary tumor, nephrectomy 4 weeks later. This sample was taken from a study of radiation and T cells in renal cell carcinoma. Germline loops: CDR1 ENHRY, CDR2 SYGVKD. This CDR3 contains 15 residues. Germline trimming cut 6 bases from V and 1 base from J; bases unmatched to any gene: 7. The repertoire was sequenced with immunoSEQ multiplex PCR; TCRdb's copy has only in-frame clones and lacks some. The sample lists some 22,000 clones, about 80% occurring once. This TCR was sampled from a man in his 60s with renal cell carcinoma. This sample comprised blood, obtained from a patient whose treatment included radiotherapy and nephrectomy. The V call is TRBV10-3, the J call TRBJ1-2; 8 bases fit TRBD1. CDR3: CAIRSQGEDNYGYTF. The CDR3 DNA is TGTGCCATCAGGTCACAGGGGGAGGATAACTATGGCTACACCTTC.